A selection of T cell receptor beta chains follows, all from one sample in a study of blood T cell repertoires in COVID-19. TCRdb's copy holds only in-frame clones and misses some; the assay was immunoSEQ multiplex PCR. The sample includes 250,000 to 350,000 clones, over 85% of them seen just once. What was sequenced was PBMCs or T cells enriched from blood (not recorded which). The receptor source for this set is a woman aged 45 to 65 who had been exposed to COVID-19. CDR3s include the opening cysteine and the closing phenylalanine or tryptophan. A D gene is named only where the DNA matches it firmly. Clone size is stated in some rows and not others, as once, few, many or a class when expanded.

j_call clone_size d_call v_call cdr3_nt cdr3_aa
TRBJ1-2 . TRBD1 TRBV5-6 TGTGCCAGCAGCTATCGACAGGGGGCTAACGGCTACACCTTC CASSYRQGANGYTF
TRBJ2-7 . TRBD2 TRBV3-1/TRBV3-2 TGTGCCAGCAGCCAGGGTCCTAGCGGGGTCGCCTACGAGCAGTACTTC CASSQGPSGVAYEQYF
TRBJ2-5 . TRBD2 TRBV18 TGTGCCAGCTCACCGATAGGGGACTATCAAGAGACCCAGTACTTC CASSPIGDYQETQYF
TRBJ2-1 . . TRBV15 TGTGCCACCGGCCAGAAGACCTACAATGAGCAGTTCTTC CATGQKTYNEQFF
TRBJ1-2 many TRBD1 TRBV2 TGTGCCAGCAGTGGGACAGGGAACTATGGCTACACCTTC CASSGTGNYGYTF
TRBJ2-7 . TRBD1 TRBV5-1 TGCGCCAGCAGCTACCGACAGGGCAGCTACGAGCAGTACTTC CASSYRQGSYEQYF
TRBJ2-3 . . TRBV5-1 TGCGCCAGCAGCTTGAGGTCCCAGGAAAGTAGCACAGATACGCAGTATTTT CASSLRSQESSTDTQYF
TRBJ2-1 . . TRBV7-9 TGTGCCAGCAGCTTGCTTGGGGGCACGGGCAATGACAAGCAGTTCTTC CASSLLGGTGNDKQFF
TRBJ2-1 . TRBD1 TRBV3-1/TRBV3-2 TGTGCCAGCAGCCTTACAGGGGGGTCCTACAATGAGCAGTTCTTC CASSLTGGSYNEQFF
TRBJ1-6 . . TRBV15 TGTGCCACCAGCAGAGAGCGGAATTCACCCCTCCACTTT CATSRERNSPLHF
TRBJ2-3 . . TRBV30 TGTGCCTGGAGCCCTGCGCCTTATGGAGATACGCAGTATTTT CAWSPAPYGDTQYF
TRBJ1-2 . TRBD1 TRBV7-8 TGTGCCAGCAGCCTACGACAGGGTTCTAACTATGGCTACACCTTC CASSLRQGSNYGYTF
TRBJ2-3 . TRBD1 TRBV19 TGTGCCAGTAGTATAGGACCGGGACAGGGGGCAGGAGATACGCAGTATTTT CASSIGPGQGAGDTQYF
TRBJ2-3 . . TRBV30 TGTGCCTGGAGTGTACCGGGGAGTTGGCCAGATACGCAGTATTTT CAWSVPGSWPDTQYF
TRBJ1-5 . . TRBV4-2 TGTGCCAGCAGCCAGGACGGGGGACCTGATCAGCCCCAGCATTTT CASSQDGGPDQPQHF
TRBJ2-2 . TRBD2 TRBV24-1 TGTGCCACCACTAGCGGGGGGAACACCGGGGAGCTGTTTTTT CATTSGGNTGELFF
TRBJ2-2 . . TRBV27 TGTGCCAGCTTACCGTCAGGGCTGTTTTTT CASLPSGLFF
TRBJ1-5 . . TRBV20-1 TGCAGTGCTAGTAGGAGGGGCTATAGCAATCAGCCCCAGCATTTT CSASRRGYSNQPQHF
TRBJ1-3 . . TRBV4-1 TGCGCCAGCAGCCGTTCACCGACGGGACTTGGAAACACCATATATTTT CASSRSPTGLGNTIYF
TRBJ2-3 . . TRBV5-8 TGTGCCAGCAGCTTGTGGGGCCGCACAGATACGCAGTATTTT CASSLWGRTDTQYF
TRBJ2-1 few . TRBV28 TGTGCCAGCAGTTCCCCCTGGGCTTATTACAATGAGCAGTTCTTC CASSSPWAYYNEQFF
TRBJ2-5 once . TRBV21-1 TGTGCCAGCAGCAAAGGAAAGGGGGCTACGGAAGAGACCCAGTACTTC CASSKGKGATEETQYF
TRBJ1-5 . . TRBV18 TGTGCCAGCTCACCCGCAGGGTATGGCAATCAGCCCCAGCATTTT CASSPAGYGNQPQHF
TRBJ1-2 . . TRBV4-1 TGCGCCAGCAGCCAAGTCGCCGACAAGGTGATATTCTATGGCTACACCTTC CASSQVADKVIFYGYTF
TRBJ2-7 . TRBD1 TRBV10-3 TGTGCAACCCGCGCCGGGACAGCCAATTACGAGCAGTACTTC CATRAGTANYEQYF
TRBJ2-5 . TRBD2 TRBV25-1 TGTGCCAGCAGCGGGGGACTAGCGGGGGGACAGTACTTC CASSGGLAGGQYF
TRBJ2-7 . . TRBV4-2 TGTGCCAGCAGCCCCGCTGACAGGCAGGGCTACGAGCAGTACTTC CASSPADRQGYEQYF
TRBJ1-2 . . TRBV28 TGTGCCAGCAGTTTAATTATCGGGTTTCTCTATGGCTACACCTTC CASSLIIGFLYGYTF
TRBJ1-1 once . TRBV20-1 TGCAGTGAGCATCGGAACACTGAAGCTTTCTTT CSEHRNTEAFF
TRBJ1-1 . TRBD1 TRBV29-1 TGCAGCGTTTGGACAGGGTCGAGGTTCACTGAAGCTTTCTTT CSVWTGSRFTEAFF
TRBJ1-2 . . TRBV28 TGTGCCAGCGGACAAGGTCTGGGTGGCTACACCTTC CASGQGLGGYTF
TRBJ2-1 few TRBD1 TRBV7-2 TGTGCCAGCAGCTTGAGGGGGCTCCAGGCTGAGCAGTTCTTC CASSLRGLQAEQFF
TRBJ2-1 . TRBD2 TRBV5-1 TGCGCCAGCAGCTTAGCCCTAGCGGGGACGGGAGAGCAGTTCTTC CASSLALAGTGEQFF
TRBJ2-3 . TRBD2 TRBV28 TGTGCCAGCAGGATAGCGGGGGGCCCTCGCACAGATACGCAGTATTTT CASRIAGGPRTDTQYF
TRBJ1-4 . TRBD1 TRBV29-1 TGCAGCGTTGAAGATCCTCTGACCGGGACAGGGGCTGGAAAACTGTTTTTT CSVEDPLTGTGAGKLFF
TRBJ1-1 . TRBD1 TRBV28 TGTGCCAGCAGTCGGACAGGGAACACTGAAGCTTTCTTT CASSRTGNTEAFF
TRBJ2-5 . TRBD2 TRBV7-6 TGTGCCAGCAGCCCGTTAGCGGGGGGGCTGGAGGGAAAAGAGACCCAGTACTTC CASSPLAGGLEGKETQYF
TRBJ2-7 few . TRBV10-3 TGTGCCATCAGTGAGTCGAGAGGGAACGAGCAGTACTTC CAISESRGNEQYF
TRBJ2-1 . TRBD1 TRBV4-1 TGCGCCAGCAGCCACCCGAGGGACAGCAGCTCCTACAATGAGCAGTTCTTC CASSHPRDSSSYNEQFF
TRBJ2-2 . . TRBV18 TGTGCCAGCTCACCGGCAGAGAACACCGGGGAGCTGTTTTTT CASSPAENTGELFF
TRBJ2-2 . TRBD1 TRBV6-1 TGTGCCAGCAGTGACTTCCGGGGACAGTTTTCGACCGGGGAGCTGTTTTTT CASSDFRGQFSTGELFF
TRBJ1-4 . TRBD1 TRBV7-9 TGTGCCAGCAGCTTAGTGGGGGACAGGGTCAATGAAAAACTGTTTTTT CASSLVGDRVNEKLFF
TRBJ2-1 . . TRBV27 TGTGCCAGCAGTTTACAGGCTTCCTACAATGAGCAGTTCTTC CASSLQASYNEQFF
TRBJ2-3 . . TRBV6-5 TGTGCCAGCAGTTACGGGGGGACAGATACGCAGTATTTT CASSYGGTDTQYF
TRBJ1-2 few TRBD1 TRBV28 TGTGCCAGCAGACCACAGGGGGCATCAGACTATGGCTACACCTTC CASRPQGASDYGYTF
TRBJ2-1 . TRBD2 TRBV6-1 TGTGCCAGCAGTGAAGCCGGGACTAGCGGCTACAATGAGCAGTTCTTC CASSEAGTSGYNEQFF
TRBJ2-7 . TRBD1 TRBV6-5 TGTGCCAGCAACCTAGGACAGGGGTTCTACGAGCAGTACTTC CASNLGQGFYEQYF
TRBJ2-1 . TRBD2 TRBV7-2 TGTGCCAGCAGCCGGACTAGCGGGGGACACAATGAGCAGTTCTTC CASSRTSGGHNEQFF
TRBJ2-3 . TRBD2 TRBV4-1 TGCGCCAGCAGTCGCGGAAGCGGGGGGGCAGATACGCAGTATTTT CASSRGSGGADTQYF
TRBJ2-2 . . TRBV7-9 TGTGCCAGCAGTTCACAGGGGACTTTGAACACCGGGGAGCTGTTTTTT CASSSQGTLNTGELFF
TRBJ1-5 . . TRBV5-1 TGCGCCAGCAGCTTGGAAGGGCGGGGTCAGCCCCAGCATTTT CASSLEGRGQPQHF
TRBJ2-6 . . TRBV5-4 TGTGCCAGCAACCATCTAGCCTCCTCTGGGGCCAACGTCCTGACTTTC CASNHLASSGANVLTF
TRBJ1-3 . . TRBV3-1/TRBV3-2 TGTGCCAGCAGCCAACGGCAGGGTGAAAACACCATATATTTT CASSQRQGENTIYF
TRBJ2-5 . . TRBV7-9 TGTGCCAGCAGCCCTGGGGGGGGCGAGGAGACCCAGTACTTC CASSPGGGEETQYF